A selection of T cell receptor beta chains follows, all from one sample in a study of shared clonotypes between healthy human individuals. This table comes from immunoSEQ multiplex PCR, and its TCRdb copy is limited to in-frame clones, with some not included. Here the sample spans roughly 1 million clones, approximately 68% being singletons. The sequenced material came from memory CD4+ T cells sorted from blood. These TCRs come from a man in his late teens or twenties in good health. The CDR3 runs from the conserved cysteine through the conserved F or W. A D gene is named only where the DNA matches it firmly. For some rows the clone size is stated as once, few or many, or as a class when expanded; others skip it.

j_call,v_call,d_call,clone_size,cdr3_aa,cdr3_nt
TRBJ2-3,TRBV5-1,.,.,CASSLVGLGTDTQYF,TGCGCCAGCAGCTTGGTCGGCCTCGGCACAGATACGCAGTATTTT
TRBJ2-6,TRBV5-1,.,.,CASSTDNYRAGANVLTF,TGCGCCAGCAGCACCGATAACTACAGGGCTGGGGCCAACGTCCTGACTTTC
TRBJ1-4,TRBV19,.,.,CASSTFPTNEKLFF,TGTGCCAGTAGTACATTTCCAACTAATGAAAAACTGTTTTTT
TRBJ2-7,TRBV6-6,.,once,CASSYGATGSYEQYF,TGTGCCAGCAGTTACGGGGCGACCGGCTCCTACGAGCAGTACTTC
TRBJ2-3,TRBV7-8,.,.,CASSLAGGRSTDTQYF,TGTGCCAGCAGCTTAGCGGGGGGGCGAAGCACAGATACGCAGTATTTT
TRBJ1-5,TRBV27,.,.,CASSLSFSNQPQHF,TGTGCCAGCAGTTTATCCTTTAGCAATCAGCCCCAGCATTTT
TRBJ2-3,TRBV7-2,.,.,CASSLDYSRTDTQYF,TGTGCCAGCAGCTTAGACTACAGTAGAACAGATACGCAGTATTTT
TRBJ2-3,TRBV15,TRBD2,.,CATSRDLVASGEPGATQYF,TGTGCCACCAGCAGAGATTTAGTGGCTAGCGGGGAGCCTGGGGCTACGCAGTATTTT
TRBJ2-3,TRBV9,TRBD2,.,CASSLSGGLPDTQYF,TGTGCCAGCAGCCTATCGGGGGGGTTACCAGATACGCAGTATTTT
TRBJ1-6,TRBV2,.,.,CASSPSQSPLHF,TGTGCCAGCAGCCCGAGCCAATCACCCCTCCACTTT
TRBJ2-3,TRBV21-1,.,once,CASPISPDTQYF,TGTGCCAGCCCTATTAGCCCAGATACGCAGTATTTT
TRBJ1-6,TRBV2,TRBD1,few,CASSPRGTETSPLHF,TGTGCCAGCAGTCCAAGGGGGACAGAGACCTCACCCCTCCACTTT
TRBJ2-5,TRBV10-3,.,.,CAISEGGGRLETQYF,TGTGCCATCAGTGAGGGTGGGGGAAGATTAGAGACCCAGTACTTC